This is a list of T cell receptor beta chains from one sample in a study of blood T cell repertoires in COVID-19. Profiling relied on immunoSEQ multiplex PCR, and the TCRdb table lists in-frame clones only, not all of them. The profile shows more than 250,000 clones, approximately 84% of them singletons. Sequencing used PBMCs or T cells enriched from blood (not recorded which). The receptor source for this set is a woman aged 18-29 years who had recovered from COVID-19. Each CDR3 is given with its conserved first and last residue. Fields, in order: CDR3 DNA, CDR3 protein, J gene, D gene, V gene, clone size. The D gene is left open where the match is weak. Size is omitted from some rows. Given values are once, few, many or a class for expanded clones.

cdr3_nt: TGTGCCTGGAGTGTAGGGGGAGACATCTCCTACGAGCAGTACTTC; cdr3_aa: CAWSVGGDISYEQYF; j_call: TRBJ2-7; d_call: .; v_call: TRBV30; clone_size: .
cdr3_nt: TGCGCCAGCAGTCGGACAGGGACGAGAGGAAACACCATATATTTT; cdr3_aa: CASSRTGTRGNTIYF; j_call: TRBJ1-3; d_call: TRBD1; v_call: TRBV4-1; clone_size: few
cdr3_nt: TGTGCCAGCTCACCCGTCCTGGGGAGCTCCTACAATGAGCAGTTCTTC; cdr3_aa: CASSPVLGSSYNEQFF; j_call: TRBJ2-1; d_call: .; v_call: TRBV18; clone_size: .
cdr3_nt: TGTGCCATCAGTGAACAGGGGAGCAGTAATGGTCAGCCCCAGCATTTT; cdr3_aa: CAISEQGSSNGQPQHF; j_call: TRBJ1-5; d_call: TRBD1; v_call: TRBV10-3; clone_size: .
cdr3_nt: TGTGCCAGCAGCCTCGGGGCAGCGGGGGGAAGCACAGATACGCAGTATTTT; cdr3_aa: CASSLGAAGGSTDTQYF; j_call: TRBJ2-3; d_call: TRBD2; v_call: TRBV7-3; clone_size: .
cdr3_nt: TGCGCCAGCAGCTTGGTTAACAGGGGCCCTAACGAAAAACTGTTTTTT; cdr3_aa: CASSLVNRGPNEKLFF; j_call: TRBJ1-4; d_call: TRBD1; v_call: TRBV5-1; clone_size: .
cdr3_nt: TGTGCCTGGAGTCCCCCCGACAGGGGGCTCGACGGCTACACCTTC; cdr3_aa: CAWSPPDRGLDGYTF; j_call: TRBJ1-2; d_call: TRBD1; v_call: TRBV30; clone_size: .
cdr3_nt: TGTGCCAGCAGTTACAGGGGCACAGATACGCAGTATTTT; cdr3_aa: CASSYRGTDTQYF; j_call: TRBJ2-3; d_call: .; v_call: TRBV12-3/TRBV12-4; clone_size: .
cdr3_nt: TGTGCCAGCAGCCAGTACGGGACACACGAAGATGAAAAACTGTTTTTT; cdr3_aa: CASSQYGTHEDEKLFF; j_call: TRBJ1-4; d_call: .; v_call: TRBV3-1/TRBV3-2; clone_size: .
cdr3_nt: TGTGCCAGCAGCCTCATACAGGGTCTACCCCCTAACCATTTC; cdr3_aa: CASSLIQGLPPNHF; j_call: TRBJ1-2; d_call: .; v_call: TRBV2; clone_size: .
cdr3_nt: TGTGCCAGCAGCTTTCGGGGGGCCGGGGAAAAACTGTTTTTT; cdr3_aa: CASSFRGAGEKLFF; j_call: TRBJ1-4; d_call: .; v_call: TRBV5-5; clone_size: .
cdr3_nt: TGTGCCAGCTTTTCGAGCGGGGCCACCTACGAGCAGTACTTC; cdr3_aa: CASFSSGATYEQYF; j_call: TRBJ2-7; d_call: TRBD2; v_call: TRBV5-8; clone_size: .
cdr3_nt: TGTGCCAGCAGACGAGACAGGGGGTACGAGCAGTACTTC; cdr3_aa: CASRRDRGYEQYF; j_call: TRBJ2-7; d_call: TRBD1; v_call: TRBV28; clone_size: .
cdr3_nt: TGTGCCAGCTCCCTTAGGGGGACAGGGGACTATGGCTACACCTTC; cdr3_aa: CASSLRGTGDYGYTF; j_call: TRBJ1-2; d_call: TRBD1; v_call: TRBV9; clone_size: .
cdr3_nt: TGTGCCAGCAGCGTACAGGGAAGTCAGCCCCAGCATTTT; cdr3_aa: CASSVQGSQPQHF; j_call: TRBJ1-5; d_call: .; v_call: TRBV7-2; clone_size: .